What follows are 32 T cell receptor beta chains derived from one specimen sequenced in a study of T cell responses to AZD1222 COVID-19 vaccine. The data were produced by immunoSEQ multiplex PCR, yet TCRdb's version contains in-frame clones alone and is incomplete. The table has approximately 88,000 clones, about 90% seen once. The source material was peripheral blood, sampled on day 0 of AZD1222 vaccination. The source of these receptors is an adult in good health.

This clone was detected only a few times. The CDR3 spells CASSLATNEQFF. The CDR3 DNA is TGCGCCAGCAGCTTGGCCACCAATGAGCAGTTCTTC. This chain links TRBV5-1 with TRBJ2-1; D gene ambiguous. The germline V gene encodes CDR1 SGHRS and CDR2 YFSETQ. The V and J ends lost 0 bases and 6 bases respectively, with 4 bases between them. The CDR3 covers 12 residues.

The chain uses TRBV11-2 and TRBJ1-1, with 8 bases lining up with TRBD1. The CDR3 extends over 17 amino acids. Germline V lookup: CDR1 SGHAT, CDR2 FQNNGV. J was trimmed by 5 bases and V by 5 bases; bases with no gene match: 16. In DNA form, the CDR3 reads TGTGCCAGCAGCACTTCAGGACAGGGTGGTCTGAGAACTGAAGCTTTCTTT. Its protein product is CASSTSGQGGLRTEAFF.

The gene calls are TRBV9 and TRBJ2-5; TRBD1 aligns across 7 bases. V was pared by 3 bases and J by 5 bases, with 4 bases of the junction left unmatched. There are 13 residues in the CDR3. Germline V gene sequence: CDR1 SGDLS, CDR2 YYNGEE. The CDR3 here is CASSGQGRETQYF. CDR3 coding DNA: TGTGCCAGCAGCGGACAGGGTAGGGAGACCCAGTACTTC. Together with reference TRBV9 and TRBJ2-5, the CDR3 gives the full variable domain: DSGVTQTPKHLITATGQRVTLRCSPRSGDLSVYWYQQSLDQGLQFLIQYYNGEERAKGNILERFSAQQFPDLHSELNLSSLELGDSALYFCASSGQGRETQYFGPGTRLLVL.

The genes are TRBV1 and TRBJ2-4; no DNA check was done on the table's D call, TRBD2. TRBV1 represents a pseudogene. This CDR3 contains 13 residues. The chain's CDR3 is CTRGRGRLNIQYF. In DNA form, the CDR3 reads TGCACCAGAGGAAGAGGGAGGTTGAACATTCAGTACTTC.

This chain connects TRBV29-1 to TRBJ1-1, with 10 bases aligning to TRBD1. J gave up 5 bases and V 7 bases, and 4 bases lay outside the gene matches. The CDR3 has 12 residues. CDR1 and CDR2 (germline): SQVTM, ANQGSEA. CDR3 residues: CSGGTGETEAFF. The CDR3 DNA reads TGCAGCGGCGGGACAGGGGAAACTGAAGCTTTCTTT. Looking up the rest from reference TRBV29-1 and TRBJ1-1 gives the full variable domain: SAVISQKPSRDICQRGTSLTIQCQVDSQVTMMFWYRQQPGQSLTLIATANQGSEATYESGFVIDKFPISRPNLTFSTLTVSNMSPEDSSIYLCSGGTGETEAFFGQGTRLTVV.

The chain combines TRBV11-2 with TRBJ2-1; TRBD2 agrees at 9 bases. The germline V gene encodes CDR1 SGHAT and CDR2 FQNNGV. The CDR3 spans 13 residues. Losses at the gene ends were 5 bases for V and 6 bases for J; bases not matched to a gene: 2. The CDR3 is CASSLSGSNEQFF. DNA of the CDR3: TGTGCCAGCAGCCTTAGCGGGAGCAATGAGCAGTTCTTC.

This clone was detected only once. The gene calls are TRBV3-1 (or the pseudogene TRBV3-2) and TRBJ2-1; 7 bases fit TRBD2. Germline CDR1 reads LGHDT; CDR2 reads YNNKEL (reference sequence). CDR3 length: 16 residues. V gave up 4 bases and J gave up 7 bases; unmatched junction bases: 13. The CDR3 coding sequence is TGTGCCAGCAGCCCGAGCGGGAACCCTGGGGTAAATGAGCAGTTCTTC. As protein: CASSPSGNPGVNEQFF.

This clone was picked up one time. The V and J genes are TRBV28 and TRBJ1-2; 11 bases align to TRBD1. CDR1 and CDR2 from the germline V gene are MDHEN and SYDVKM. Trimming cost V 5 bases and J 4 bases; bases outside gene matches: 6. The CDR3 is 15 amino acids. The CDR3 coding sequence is TGTGCCAGCAGTCCAGGACAGGGGGCGCGCTATGGCTACACCTTC. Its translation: CASSPGQGARYGYTF.

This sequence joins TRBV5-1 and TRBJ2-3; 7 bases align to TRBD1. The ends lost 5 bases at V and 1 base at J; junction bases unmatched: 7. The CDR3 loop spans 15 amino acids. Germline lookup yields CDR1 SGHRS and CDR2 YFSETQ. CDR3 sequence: CASSPGQPGTDTQYF. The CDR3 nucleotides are TGCGCCAGCAGTCCGGGACAGCCCGGCACAGATACGCAGTATTTT.

CDR3 protein: CATSGPTGEVSGYTF. The CDR3 DNA reads TGTGCCACCAGTGGCCCGACAGGGGAGGTTAGTGGCTACACCTTC. The gene calls are TRBV24-1 and TRBJ1-2; 8 bases align to TRBD1. This CDR3 region has 15 residues. V shed 5 bases, J shed 7 bases, and the junction held 11 bases outside the gene matches. Looked up from germline, CDR1 is KGHDR and CDR2 is SFDVKD.

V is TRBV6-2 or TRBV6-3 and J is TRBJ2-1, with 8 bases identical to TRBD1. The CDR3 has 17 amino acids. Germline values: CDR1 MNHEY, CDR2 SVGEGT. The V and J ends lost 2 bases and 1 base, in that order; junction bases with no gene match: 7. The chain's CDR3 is CASSYERQGRSYNEQFF. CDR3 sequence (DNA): TGTGCCAGCAGTTACGAGCGACAGGGGCGGTCCTACAATGAGCAGTTCTTC.

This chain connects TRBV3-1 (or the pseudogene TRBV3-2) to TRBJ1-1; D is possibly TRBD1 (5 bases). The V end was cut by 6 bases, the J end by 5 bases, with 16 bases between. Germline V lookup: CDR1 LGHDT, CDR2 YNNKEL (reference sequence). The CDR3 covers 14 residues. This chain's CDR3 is CASRLWQGGTEAFF. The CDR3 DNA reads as TGTGCCAGCAGGCTGTGGCAGGGTGGGACTGAAGCTTTCTTT.

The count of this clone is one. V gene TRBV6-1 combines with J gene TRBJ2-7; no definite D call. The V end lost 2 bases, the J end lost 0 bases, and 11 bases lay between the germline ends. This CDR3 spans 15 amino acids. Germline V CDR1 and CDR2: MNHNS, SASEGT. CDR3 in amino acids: CASSESVALSYEQYF. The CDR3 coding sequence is TGTGCCAGCAGTGAAAGTGTGGCCCTCTCCTACGAGCAGTACTTC.

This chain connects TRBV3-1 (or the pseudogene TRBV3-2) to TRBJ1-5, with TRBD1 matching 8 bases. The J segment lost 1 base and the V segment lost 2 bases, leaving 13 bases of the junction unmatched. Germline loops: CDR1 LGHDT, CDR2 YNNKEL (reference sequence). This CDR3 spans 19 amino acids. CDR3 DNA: TGTGCCAGCAGCCAATCTGACAGGGGTTGGTTTCGGAGCAATCAGCCCCAGCATTTT. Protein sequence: CASSQSDRGWFRSNQPQHF.

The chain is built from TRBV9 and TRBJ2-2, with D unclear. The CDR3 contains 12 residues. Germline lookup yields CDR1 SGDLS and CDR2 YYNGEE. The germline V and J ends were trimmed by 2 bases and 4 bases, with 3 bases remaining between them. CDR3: CASSVSTGELFF. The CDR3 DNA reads TGTGCCAGCAGCGTTAGCACCGGGGAGCTGTTTTTT.

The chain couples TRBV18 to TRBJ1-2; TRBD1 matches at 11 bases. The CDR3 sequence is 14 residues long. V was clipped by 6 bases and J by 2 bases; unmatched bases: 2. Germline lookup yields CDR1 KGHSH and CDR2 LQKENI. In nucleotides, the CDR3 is TGTGCCAGCTCCAGGGACAGGGGGAACTATGGCTACACCTTC. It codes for CASSRDRGNYGYTF.

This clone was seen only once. The CDR3 here is CASSPAGQGAYEQYF. Written as DNA, the CDR3 is TGTGCCAGCTCACCGGCGGGACAGGGGGCCTACGAGCAGTACTTC. The gene calls are TRBV18 and TRBJ2-7; 11 nucleotides align to TRBD1. CDR3 length equals 15 residues. Trimming cost V 3 bases and J 2 bases; bases outside gene matches: 3. CDR1 is KGHSH, CDR2 LQKENI, per germline.

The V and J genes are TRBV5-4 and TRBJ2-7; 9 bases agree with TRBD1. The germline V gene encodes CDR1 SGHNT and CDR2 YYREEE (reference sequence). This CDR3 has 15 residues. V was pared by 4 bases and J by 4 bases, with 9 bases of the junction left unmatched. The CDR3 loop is CASSGPGTGSYEQYF. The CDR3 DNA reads TGTGCCAGCAGCGGCCCCGGGACAGGGTCTTACGAGCAGTACTTC.

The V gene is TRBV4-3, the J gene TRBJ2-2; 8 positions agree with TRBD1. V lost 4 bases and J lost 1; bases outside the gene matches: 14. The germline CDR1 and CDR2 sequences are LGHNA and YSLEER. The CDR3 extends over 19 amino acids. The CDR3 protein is CASSPREDRDLRNTGELFF. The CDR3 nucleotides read TGCGCCAGCAGCCCGAGGGAGGACAGGGACCTTCGGAACACCGGGGAGCTGTTTTTT.

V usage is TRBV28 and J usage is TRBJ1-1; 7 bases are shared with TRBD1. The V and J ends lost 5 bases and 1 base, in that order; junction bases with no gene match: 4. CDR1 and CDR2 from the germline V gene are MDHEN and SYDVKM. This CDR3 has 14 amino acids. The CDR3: CASSPGQANTEAFF. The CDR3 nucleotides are TGTGCCAGCAGTCCAGGACAGGCGAACACTGAAGCTTTCTTT. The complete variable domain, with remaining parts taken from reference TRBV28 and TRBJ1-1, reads DVKVTQSSRYLVKRTGEKVFLECVQDMDHENMFWYRQDPGLGLRLIYFSYDVKMKEKGDIPEGYSVSREKKERFSLILESASTNQTSMYLCASSPGQANTEAFFGQGTRLTVV.

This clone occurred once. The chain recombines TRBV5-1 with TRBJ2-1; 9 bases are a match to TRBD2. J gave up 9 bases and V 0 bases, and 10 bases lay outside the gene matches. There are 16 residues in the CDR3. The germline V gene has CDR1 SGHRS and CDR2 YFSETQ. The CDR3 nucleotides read TGCGCCAGCAGCTTGGTGGCGGGAGGGCGGTTGTCTGAGCAGTTCTTC. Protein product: CASSLVAGGRLSEQFF.

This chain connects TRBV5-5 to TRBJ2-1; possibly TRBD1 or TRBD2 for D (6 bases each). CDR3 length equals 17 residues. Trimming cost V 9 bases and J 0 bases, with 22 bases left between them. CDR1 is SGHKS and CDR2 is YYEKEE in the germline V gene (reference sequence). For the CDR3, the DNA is TGTGCCACCGGGACTCTCAAGACAGGAAGCTCCTACAATGAGCAGTTCTTC. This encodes CATGTLKTGSSYNEQFF.

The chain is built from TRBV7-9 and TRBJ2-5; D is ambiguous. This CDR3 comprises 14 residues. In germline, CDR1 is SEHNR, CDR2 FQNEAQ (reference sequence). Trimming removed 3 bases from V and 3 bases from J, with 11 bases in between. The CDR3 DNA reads TGTGCCAGCAGCTTGGGCAAGGCAGAAGAGACCCAGTACTTC. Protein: CASSLGKAEETQYF.

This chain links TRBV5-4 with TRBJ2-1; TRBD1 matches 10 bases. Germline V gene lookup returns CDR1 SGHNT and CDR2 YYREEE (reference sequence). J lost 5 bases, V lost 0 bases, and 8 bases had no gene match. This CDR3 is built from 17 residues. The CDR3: CASSLATGGDGNNEQFF. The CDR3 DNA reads TGTGCCAGCAGCTTGGCGACAGGGGGCGATGGAAACAATGAGCAGTTCTTC.

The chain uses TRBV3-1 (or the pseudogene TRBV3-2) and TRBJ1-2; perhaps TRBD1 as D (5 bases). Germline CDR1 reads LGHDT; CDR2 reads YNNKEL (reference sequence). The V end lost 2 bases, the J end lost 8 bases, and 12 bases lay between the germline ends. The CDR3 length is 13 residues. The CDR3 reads CASSQFLGVGYTF. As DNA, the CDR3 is TGTGCCAGCAGCCAATTTTTAGGGGTCGGCTACACCTTC.

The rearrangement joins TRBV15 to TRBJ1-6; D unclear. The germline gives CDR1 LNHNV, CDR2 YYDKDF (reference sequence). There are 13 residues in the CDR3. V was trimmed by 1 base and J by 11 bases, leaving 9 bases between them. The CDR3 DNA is TGTGCCACCAGCAGAGGAATCGTGGCACCCCTCCACTTT. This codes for CATSRGIVAPLHF.

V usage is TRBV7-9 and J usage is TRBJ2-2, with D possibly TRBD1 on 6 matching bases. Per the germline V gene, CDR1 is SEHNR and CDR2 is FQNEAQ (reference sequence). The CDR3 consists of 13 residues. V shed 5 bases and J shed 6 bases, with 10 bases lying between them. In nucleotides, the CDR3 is TGTGCCAGCAGCACTGACAGGCCCGGGGAGCTGTTTTTT. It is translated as CASSTDRPGELFF.

CDR3 sequence (DNA): TGTGCCAGCAGTTACAGGGACAGGGCATTGTATTTT. Its translation: CASSYRDRALYF. V usage is TRBV6-9 and J usage is TRBJ2-3; 9 bases match TRBD1. V lost 3 bases to trimming and J lost 14 bases; unmatched junction nucleotides: 6. The germline CDR1 and CDR2 sequences are MNHGY and SVAAGI. The CDR3 contains 12 residues.

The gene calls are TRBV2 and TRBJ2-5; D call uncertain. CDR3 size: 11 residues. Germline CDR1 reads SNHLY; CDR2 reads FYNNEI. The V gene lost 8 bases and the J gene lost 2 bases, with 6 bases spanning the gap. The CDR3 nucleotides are TGTGCCAGCGAGATGCAAGAGACCCAGTACTTC. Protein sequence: CASEMQETQYF. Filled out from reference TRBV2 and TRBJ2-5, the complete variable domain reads EPEVTQTPSHQVTQMGQEVILRCVPISNHLYFYWYRQILGQKVEFLVSFYNNEISEKSEIFDDQFSVERPDGSNFTLKIRSTKLEDSAMYFCASEMQETQYFGPGTRLLVL.

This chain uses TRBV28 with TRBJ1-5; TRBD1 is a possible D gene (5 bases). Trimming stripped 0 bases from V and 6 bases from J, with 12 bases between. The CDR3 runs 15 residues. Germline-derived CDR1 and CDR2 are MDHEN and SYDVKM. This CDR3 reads CASSLWGGSSQPQHF. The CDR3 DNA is TGTGCCAGCAGTTTATGGGGGGGAAGCTCTCAGCCCCAGCATTTT.

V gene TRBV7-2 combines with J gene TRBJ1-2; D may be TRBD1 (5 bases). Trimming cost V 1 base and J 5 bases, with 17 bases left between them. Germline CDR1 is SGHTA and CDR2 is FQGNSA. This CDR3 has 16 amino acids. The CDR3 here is CASSLGGPWADYGYTF. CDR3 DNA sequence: TGTGCCAGCAGCTTAGGGGGACCTTGGGCGGATTATGGCTACACCTTC.

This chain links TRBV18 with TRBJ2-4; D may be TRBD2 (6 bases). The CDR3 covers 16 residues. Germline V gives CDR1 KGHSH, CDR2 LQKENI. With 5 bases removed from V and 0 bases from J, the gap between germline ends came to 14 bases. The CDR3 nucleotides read TGTGCCAGCTCATCAACCGGGAGAGGAGCCAAAAACATTCAGTACTTC. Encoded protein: CASSSTGRGAKNIQYF.